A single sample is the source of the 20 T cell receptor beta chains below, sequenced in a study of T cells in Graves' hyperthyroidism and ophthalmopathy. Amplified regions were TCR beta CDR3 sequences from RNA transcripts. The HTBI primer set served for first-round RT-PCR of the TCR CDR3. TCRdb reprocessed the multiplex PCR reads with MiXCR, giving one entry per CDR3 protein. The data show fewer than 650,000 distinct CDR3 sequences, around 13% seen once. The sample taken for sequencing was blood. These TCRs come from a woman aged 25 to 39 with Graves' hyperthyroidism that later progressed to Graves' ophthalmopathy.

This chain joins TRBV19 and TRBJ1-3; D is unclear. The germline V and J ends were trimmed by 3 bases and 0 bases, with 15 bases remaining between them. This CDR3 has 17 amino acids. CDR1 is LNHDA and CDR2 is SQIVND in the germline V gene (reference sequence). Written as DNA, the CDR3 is TGTGCCAGTAGTATCCACCTGGACGGCTTCTCTGGAAACACCATATATTTT. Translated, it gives CASSIHLDGFSGNTIYF.

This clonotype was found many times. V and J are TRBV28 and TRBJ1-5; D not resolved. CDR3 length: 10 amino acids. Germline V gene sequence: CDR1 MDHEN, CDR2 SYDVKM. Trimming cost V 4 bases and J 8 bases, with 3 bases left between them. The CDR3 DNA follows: TGTGCCAGCAGTTCCAAGCCCCAGCATTTT. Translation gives CASSSKPQHF.

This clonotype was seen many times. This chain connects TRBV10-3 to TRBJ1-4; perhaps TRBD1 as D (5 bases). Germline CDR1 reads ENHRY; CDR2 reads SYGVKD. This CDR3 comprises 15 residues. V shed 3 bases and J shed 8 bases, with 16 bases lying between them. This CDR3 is CAISDAHGAGEKLFF. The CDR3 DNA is TGTGCCATCAGTGATGCTCACGGGGCTGGAGAAAAACTGTTTTTT.

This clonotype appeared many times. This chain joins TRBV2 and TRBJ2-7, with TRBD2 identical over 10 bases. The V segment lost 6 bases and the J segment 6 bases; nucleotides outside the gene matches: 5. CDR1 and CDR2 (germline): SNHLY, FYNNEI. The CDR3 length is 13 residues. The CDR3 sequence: CASRASGSGEQYF. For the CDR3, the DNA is TGTGCCAGCAGAGCTAGCGGGAGTGGCGAGCAGTACTTC. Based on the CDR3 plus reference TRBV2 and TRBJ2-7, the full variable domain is EPEVTQTPSHQVTQMGQEVILRCVPISNHLYFYWYRQILGQKVEFLVSFYNNEISEKSEIFDDQFSVERPDGSNFTLKIRSTKLEDSAMYFCASRASGSGEQYFGPGTRLTVT.

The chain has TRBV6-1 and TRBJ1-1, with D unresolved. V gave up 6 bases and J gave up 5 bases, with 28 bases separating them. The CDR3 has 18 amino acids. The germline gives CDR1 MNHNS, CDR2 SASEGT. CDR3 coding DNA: TGTGCCAGCAGGTACCTCCGGGAGGGATCGGGAGGAGGAACTGAAGCTTTCTTT. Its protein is CASRYLREGSGGGTEAFF.

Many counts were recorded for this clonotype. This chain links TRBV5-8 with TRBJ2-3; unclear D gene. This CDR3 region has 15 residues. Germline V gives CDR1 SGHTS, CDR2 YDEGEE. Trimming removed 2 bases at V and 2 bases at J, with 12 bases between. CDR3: CASSLKASFTDTQYF. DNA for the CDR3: TGTGCCAGCAGCTTAAAAGCTTCTTTCACAGATACGCAGTATTTT.

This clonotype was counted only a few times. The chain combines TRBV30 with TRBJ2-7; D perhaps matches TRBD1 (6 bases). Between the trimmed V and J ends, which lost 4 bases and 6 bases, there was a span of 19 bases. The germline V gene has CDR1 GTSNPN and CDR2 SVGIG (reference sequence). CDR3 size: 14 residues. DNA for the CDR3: TGTGCCTGGAACCCCGGGACAAAATGGTTCGAGCAGTACTTC. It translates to CAWNPGTKWFEQYF. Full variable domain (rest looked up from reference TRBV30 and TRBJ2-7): SQTIHQWPATLVQPVGSPLSLECTVEGTSNPNLYWYRQAAGRGLQLLFYSVGIGQISSEVPQNLSASRPQDRQFILSSKKLLLSDSGFYLCAWNPGTKWFEQYFGPGTRLTVT.

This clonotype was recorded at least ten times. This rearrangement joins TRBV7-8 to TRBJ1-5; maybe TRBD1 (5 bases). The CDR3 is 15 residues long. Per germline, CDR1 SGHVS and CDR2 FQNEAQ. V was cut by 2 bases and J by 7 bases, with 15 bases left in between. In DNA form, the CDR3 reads TGTGCCAGCAGCTTACAGAGAGGGGCGTTCCAGCCCCAGCATTTT. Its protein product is CASSLQRGAFQPQHF.

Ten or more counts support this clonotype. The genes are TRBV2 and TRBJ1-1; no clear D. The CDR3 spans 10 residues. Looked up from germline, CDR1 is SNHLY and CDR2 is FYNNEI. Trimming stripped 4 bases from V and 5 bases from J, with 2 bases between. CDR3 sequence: CASSGTEAFF. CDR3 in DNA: TGTGCCAGCAGTGGGACTGAAGCTTTCTTT.

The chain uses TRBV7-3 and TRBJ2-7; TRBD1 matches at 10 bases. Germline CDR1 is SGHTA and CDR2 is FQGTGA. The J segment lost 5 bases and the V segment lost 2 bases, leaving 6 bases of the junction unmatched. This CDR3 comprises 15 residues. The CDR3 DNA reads TGTGCCAGCAGCTTAGGGACAGGGGCCGGCGACGAGCAGTACTTC. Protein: CASSLGTGAGDEQYF.

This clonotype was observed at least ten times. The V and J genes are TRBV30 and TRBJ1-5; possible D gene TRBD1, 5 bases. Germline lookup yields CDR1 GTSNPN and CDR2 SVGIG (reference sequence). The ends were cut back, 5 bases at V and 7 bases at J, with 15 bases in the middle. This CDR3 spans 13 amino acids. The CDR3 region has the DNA TGTGCCTGGGGTGCCTCAGGGATCCAGCCCCAGCATTTT. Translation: CAWGASGIQPQHF. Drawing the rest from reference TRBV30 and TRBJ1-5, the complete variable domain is SQTIHQWPATLVQPVGSPLSLECTVEGTSNPNLYWYRQAAGRGLQLLFYSVGIGQISSEVPQNLSASRPQDRQFILSSKKLLLSDSGFYLCAWGASGIQPQHFGDGTRLSIL.

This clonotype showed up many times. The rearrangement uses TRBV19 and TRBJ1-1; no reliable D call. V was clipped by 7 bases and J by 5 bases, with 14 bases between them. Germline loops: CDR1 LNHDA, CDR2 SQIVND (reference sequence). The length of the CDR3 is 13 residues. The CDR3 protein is CASIAGDETEAFF. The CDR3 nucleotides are TGTGCCAGTATCGCCGGGGATGAGACTGAAGCTTTCTTT.

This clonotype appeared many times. The CDR3 protein is CASSTGNTEAFF. The CDR3 DNA is TGTGCCAGCAGCACGGGGAACACTGAAGCTTTCTTT. V gene TRBV19 combines with J gene TRBJ1-1; no clear D gene. In germline, CDR1 is LNHDA, CDR2 SQIVND (reference sequence). The CDR3 totals 12 residues. V was shortened by 9 bases and J by 1 base, with 9 bases between the two germline ends.

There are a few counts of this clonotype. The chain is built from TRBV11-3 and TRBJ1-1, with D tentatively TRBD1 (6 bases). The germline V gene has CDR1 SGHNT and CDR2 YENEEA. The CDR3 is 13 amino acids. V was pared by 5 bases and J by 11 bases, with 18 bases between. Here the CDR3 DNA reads TGTGCCAGCAGCGCCCGGGACACCCACGGGGCTTTCTTT. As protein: CASSARDTHGAFF.

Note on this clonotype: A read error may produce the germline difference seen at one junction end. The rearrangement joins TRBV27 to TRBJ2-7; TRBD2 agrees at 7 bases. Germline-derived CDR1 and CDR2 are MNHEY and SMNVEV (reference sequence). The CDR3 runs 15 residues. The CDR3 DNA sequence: TGTGCCAGCAGTTCCAGCGGGACGGTTTCCTGCGAGCAGTACTTC. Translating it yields CASSSSGTVSCEQYF.

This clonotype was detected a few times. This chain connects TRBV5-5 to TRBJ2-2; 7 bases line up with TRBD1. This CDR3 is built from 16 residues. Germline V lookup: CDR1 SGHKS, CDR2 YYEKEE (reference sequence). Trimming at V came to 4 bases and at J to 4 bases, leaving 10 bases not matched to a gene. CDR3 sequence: CASSALGQAFTGELFF. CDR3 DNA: TGTGCCAGCAGCGCCCTCGGACAGGCGTTCACCGGGGAGCTGTTTTTT.

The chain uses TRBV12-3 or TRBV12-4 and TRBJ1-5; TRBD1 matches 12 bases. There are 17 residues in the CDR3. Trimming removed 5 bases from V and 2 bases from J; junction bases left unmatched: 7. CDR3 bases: TGTGCCAGCAGTCCGGGACAGGGGGCATTCGGCAATCAGCCCCAGCATTTT. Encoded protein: CASSPGQGAFGNQPQHF.

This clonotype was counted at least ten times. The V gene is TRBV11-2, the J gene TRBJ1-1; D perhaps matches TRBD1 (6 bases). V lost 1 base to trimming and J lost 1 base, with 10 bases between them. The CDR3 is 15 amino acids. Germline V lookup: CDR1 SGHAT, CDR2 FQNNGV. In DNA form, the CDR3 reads TGTGCCAGCAGCTTAGTATGGGGGCCGAACACTGAAGCTTTCTTT. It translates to CASSLVWGPNTEAFF.

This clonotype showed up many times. CDR3 DNA sequence: TGTGCCAGCAGCCAAGTATCACGTGAGCAGTACTTC. As protein: CASSQVSREQYF. The J gene is TRBJ2-7, the V gene TRBV3-1, with D unresolved. There are 12 residues in the CDR3. Germline V gene lookup returns CDR1 LGHDT and CDR2 YNNKEL (reference sequence). V lost 1 base and J lost 7, with 8 bases in between.

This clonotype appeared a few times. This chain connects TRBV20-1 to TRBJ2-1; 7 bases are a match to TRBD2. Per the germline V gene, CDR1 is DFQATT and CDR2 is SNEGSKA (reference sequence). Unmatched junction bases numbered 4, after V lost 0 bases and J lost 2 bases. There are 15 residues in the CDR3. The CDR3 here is CSARELANAYNEQFF. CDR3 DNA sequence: TGCAGTGCTAGAGAACTAGCGAACGCCTACAATGAGCAGTTCTTC.